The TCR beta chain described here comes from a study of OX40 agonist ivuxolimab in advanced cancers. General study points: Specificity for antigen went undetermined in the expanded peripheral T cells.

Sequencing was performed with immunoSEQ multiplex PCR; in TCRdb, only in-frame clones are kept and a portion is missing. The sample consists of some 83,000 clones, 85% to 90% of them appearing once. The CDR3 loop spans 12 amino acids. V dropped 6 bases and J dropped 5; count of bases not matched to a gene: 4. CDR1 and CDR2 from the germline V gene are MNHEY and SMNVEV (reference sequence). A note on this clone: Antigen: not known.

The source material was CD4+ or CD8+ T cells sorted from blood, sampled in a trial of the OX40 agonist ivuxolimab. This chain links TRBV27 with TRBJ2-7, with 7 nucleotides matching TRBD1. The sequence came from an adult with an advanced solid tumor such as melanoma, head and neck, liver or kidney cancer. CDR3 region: CASRNTGDEQYF. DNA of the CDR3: TGTGCCAGCAGGAACACAGGGGACGAGCAGTACTTC.